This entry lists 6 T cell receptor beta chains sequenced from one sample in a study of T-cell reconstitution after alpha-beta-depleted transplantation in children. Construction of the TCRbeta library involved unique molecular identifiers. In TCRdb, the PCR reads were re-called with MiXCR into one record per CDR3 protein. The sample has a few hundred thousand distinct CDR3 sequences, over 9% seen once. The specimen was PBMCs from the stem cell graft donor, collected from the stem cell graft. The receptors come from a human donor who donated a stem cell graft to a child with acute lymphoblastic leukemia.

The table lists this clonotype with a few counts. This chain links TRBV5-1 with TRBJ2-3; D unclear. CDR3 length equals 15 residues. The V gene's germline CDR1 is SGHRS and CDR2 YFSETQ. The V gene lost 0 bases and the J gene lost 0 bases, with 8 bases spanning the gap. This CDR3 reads CASSLAHGSTDTQYF. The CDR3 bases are TGCGCCAGCAGCTTGGCCCACGGAAGCACAGATACGCAGTATTTT.

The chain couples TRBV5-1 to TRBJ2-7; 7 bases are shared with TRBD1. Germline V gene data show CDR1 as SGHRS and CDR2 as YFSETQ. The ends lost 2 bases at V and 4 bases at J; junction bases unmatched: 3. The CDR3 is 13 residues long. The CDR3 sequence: CASSFKQGYEQYF. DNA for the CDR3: TGCGCCAGCAGCTTTAAACAGGGGTACGAGCAGTACTTC.

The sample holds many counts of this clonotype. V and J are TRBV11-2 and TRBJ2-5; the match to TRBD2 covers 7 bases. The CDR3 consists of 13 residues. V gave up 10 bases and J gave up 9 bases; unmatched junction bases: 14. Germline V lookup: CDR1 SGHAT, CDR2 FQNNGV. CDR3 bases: TGTGCCACCCAAGGCTGGGCGGGAGCGCCCCAGTACTTC. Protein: CATQGWAGAPQYF.

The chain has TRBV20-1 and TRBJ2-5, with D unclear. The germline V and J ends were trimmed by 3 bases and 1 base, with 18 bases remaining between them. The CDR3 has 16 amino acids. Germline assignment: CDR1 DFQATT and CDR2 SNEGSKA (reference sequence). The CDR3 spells CSARSPGRTAQETQYF. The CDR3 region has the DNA TGCAGTGCTAGGTCCCCTGGTCGGACGGCCCAAGAGACCCAGTACTTC.

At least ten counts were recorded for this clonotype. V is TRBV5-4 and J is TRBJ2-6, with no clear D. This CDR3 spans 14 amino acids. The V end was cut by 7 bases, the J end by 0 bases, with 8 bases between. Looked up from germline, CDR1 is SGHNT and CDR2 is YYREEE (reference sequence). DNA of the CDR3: TGTGCCAGCGGATTTACCTCTGGGGCCAACGTCCTGACTTTC. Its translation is CASGFTSGANVLTF. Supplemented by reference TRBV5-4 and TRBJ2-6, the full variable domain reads ETGVTQSPTHLIKTRGQQVTLRCSSQSGHNTVSWYQQALGQGPQFIFQYYREEENGRGNFPPRFSGLQFPNYSSELNVNALELDDSALYLCASGFTSGANVLTFGAGSRLTVL.

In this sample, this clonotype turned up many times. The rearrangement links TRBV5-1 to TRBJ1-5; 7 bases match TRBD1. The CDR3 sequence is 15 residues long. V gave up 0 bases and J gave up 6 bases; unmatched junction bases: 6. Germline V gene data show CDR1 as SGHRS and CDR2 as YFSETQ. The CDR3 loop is CASSLDQGGSQPQHF. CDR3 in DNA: TGCGCCAGCAGCTTGGATCAGGGGGGGAGTCAGCCCCAGCATTTT. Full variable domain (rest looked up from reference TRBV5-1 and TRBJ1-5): KAGVTQTPRYLIKTRGQQVTLSCSPISGHRSVSWYQQTPGQGLQFLFEYFSETQRNKGNFPGRFSGRQFSNSRSEMNVSTLELGDSALYLCASSLDQGGSQPQHFGDGTRLSIL.